This T cell receptor beta chain came from a study of cytomegalovirus exposure and HLA in healthy donors. Study context: A later analysis reported the approximately 120 validation repertoires used the same platform as the approximately 670 first-cohort repertoires.

Sequenced by immunoSEQ multiplex PCR; TCRdb stores in-frame clones only, minus some. The table has approximately 120,000 clones, roughly 90% seen once. The V segment lost 4 bases and the J segment 6 bases; nucleotides outside the gene matches: 6. The CDR3 contains 16 residues. Germline CDR1 and CDR2: SGHTA and FQGTGA. The receptor comes from a woman aged 18-29 years in good health and CMV-seronegative. The specimen sequenced was PBMCs. The rearrangement links TRBV7-3 to TRBJ2-2, with TRBD2 matching over 12 bases. CDR3: CASSSSSGGAAGELFF. CDR3 nucleotide sequence: TGTGCCAGCAGCTCCTCTAGCGGGGGGGCCGCCGGGGAGCTGTTTTTT.